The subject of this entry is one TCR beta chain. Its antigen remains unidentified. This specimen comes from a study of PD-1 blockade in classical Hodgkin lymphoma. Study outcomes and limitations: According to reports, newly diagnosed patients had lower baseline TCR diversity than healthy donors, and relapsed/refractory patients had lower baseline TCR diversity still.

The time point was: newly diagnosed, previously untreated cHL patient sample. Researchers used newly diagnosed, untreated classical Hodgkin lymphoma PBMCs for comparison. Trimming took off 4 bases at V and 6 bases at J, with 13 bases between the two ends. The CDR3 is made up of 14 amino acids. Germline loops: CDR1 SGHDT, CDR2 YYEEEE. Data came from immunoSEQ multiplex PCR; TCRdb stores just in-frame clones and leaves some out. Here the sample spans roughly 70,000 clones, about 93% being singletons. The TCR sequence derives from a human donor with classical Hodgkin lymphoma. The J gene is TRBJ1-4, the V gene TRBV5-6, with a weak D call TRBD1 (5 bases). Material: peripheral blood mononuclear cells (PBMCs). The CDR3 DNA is TGTGCCAGCAGCCAGGGCGGGCCATATGAAAAACTGTTTTTT. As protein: CASSQGGPYEKLFF.